These T cell receptor beta chains were read from a single sample in a study of PD-L1 blockade in urothelial cancer. Clones were read by immunoSEQ multiplex PCR, and TCRdb kept only the in-frame ones, dropping some. The data hold around 40,000 clones, with about 85% observed a single time. The sample in question was PBMCs, obtained around atezolizumab (anti-PD-L1) treatment. The receptors here all came from a man aged 65-85 years with urothelial cancer. Each CDR3 is given with its conserved first and last residue. A D gene is named only where the DNA matches it firmly. Not all rows give a size; the values are once, few, many and, for expanded clones, a class.

abundance | j_gene | v_gene | d_gene | CDR3nt | CDR3aa
NA | TRBJ2-2 | TRBV28 | TRBD1 | TGTGCCAGCAGTGTGACAGGGATCGGGGAGCTGTTTTTT | CASSVTGIGELFF
NA | TRBJ2-7 | TRBV29-1 | TRBD1 | TGCAGCGTTGTAACAGGACAGGGTCGGTACGAGCAGTACTTC | CSVVTGQGRYEQYF
NA | TRBJ1-2 | TRBV5-4 | NA | TGTGCCAGCAGCTTGGGGCCTAGGGGCTACACCTTC | CASSLGPRGYTF
NA | TRBJ2-1 | TRBV28 | TRBD1 | TGTGCCAGCACCTCCCCCGGGACAGGGAACCCCGAGCAGTTCTTC | CASTSPGTGNPEQFF
few | TRBJ2-5 | TRBV11-2 | TRBD2 | TGTGCCAGCAGCTTAGGGGTCGGGGGGTTGGAGACCCAGTACTTC | CASSLGVGGLETQYF
NA | TRBJ1-2 | TRBV7-2 | TRBD1 | TGTGCCAGCAGCCAACGACAGGGCGCGATTTATGGCTACACCTTC | CASSQRQGAIYGYTF
NA | TRBJ2-7 | TRBV7-2 | NA | TGTGCCAGCAGCCTAGACCCTTTCAGAGAGCAGTACTTC | CASSLDPFREQYF
NA | TRBJ2-1 | TRBV6-6 | NA | TGTGCCAGCAGTTACGGGGCTACCGATGAGCAGTTCTTC | CASSYGATDEQFF
NA | TRBJ2-3 | TRBV4-2 | TRBD2 | TGTGCCAGCAGCCCTAGCGGAAAAAGCACAGATACGCAGTATTTT | CASSPSGKSTDTQYF
NA | TRBJ2-7 | TRBV15 | TRBD2 | TGTGCCACCAGCAGAGATCGAGGCGGGAGTTTCTCCTACGAGCAGTACTTC | CATSRDRGGSFSYEQYF
NA | TRBJ2-1 | TRBV5-5 | TRBD2 | TGTGCCAGCAGCCGCACCGGGGAGGGGTCCCTAAATGAGCAGTTCTTC | CASSRTGEGSLNEQFF
NA | TRBJ2-2 | TRBV18 | NA | TGTGCCAGCTCACAGGCAGGGGAGAACACCGGGGAGCTGTTTTTT | CASSQAGENTGELFF
NA | TRBJ1-3 | TRBV6-6 | NA | TGTGCCAGCAGCGCCCCGACATCTGGAAACACCATATATTTT | CASSAPTSGNTIYF
NA | TRBJ2-1 | TRBV29-1 | TRBD1 | TGCAGCGTTGAAGAGGGCGGAAACAGGGGTGAGCAGTTCTTC | CSVEEGGNRGEQFF
once | TRBJ1-2 | TRBV6-1 | TRBD1 | TGTGCCAGCACCAGACAGGGACGCGTCAATGGCTACACCTTC | CASTRQGRVNGYTF
NA | TRBJ1-3 | TRBV6-1 | NA | TGTGCCAGCAGTCCCAGTGGCTCTGGAAACACCATATATTTT | CASSPSGSGNTIYF
NA | TRBJ1-2 | TRBV11-1 | TRBD1 | TGTGCCAGCAGCGCCGGAACAGTGACAGGGTTCTATGGCTACACCTTC | CASSAGTVTGFYGYTF
NA | TRBJ2-7 | TRBV30 | NA | TGTGCCTGGAGTATGGGCGGGCGCTCCTACGAGCAGTACTTC | CAWSMGGRSYEQYF
NA | TRBJ2-7 | TRBV9 | NA | TGTGCCAGCAGCTTATCGGGTCGGGCCTACGAGCAGTACTTC | CASSLSGRAYEQYF
NA | TRBJ2-7 | TRBV6-5 | NA | TGTGCCAGCAGTTACTTAACAGGGGCGGGGTACGAGCAGTACTTC | CASSYLTGAGYEQYF
NA | TRBJ2-6 | TRBV30 | TRBD1 | TGTGCCTGGGGGGGACAGGGAGGATTCTCTGGGGCCAACGTCCTGACTTTC | CAWGGQGGFSGANVLTF
NA | TRBJ2-3 | TRBV11-2 | NA | TGTGCCAGCAGCTTGCAGGGCACAGATACGCAGTATTTT | CASSLQGTDTQYF
NA | TRBJ1-1 | TRBV18 | NA | TGTGCCAGCACGGGACAATCGAACACTGAAGCTTTCTTT | CASTGQSNTEAFF
once | TRBJ2-3 | TRBV4-2 | NA | TGTGCCAGCAGCCAAGATGGCCAGGGTTATAGCACAGATACGCAGTATTTT | CASSQDGQGYSTDTQYF
NA | TRBJ2-7 | TRBV13 | TRBD2 | TGTGCCAGCAGAGTACGGGGGGACTCGTACTACGAGCAGTACTTC | CASRVRGDSYYEQYF
NA | TRBJ2-5 | TRBV5-1 | NA | TGCGCCAGCAGCTTGGGGGCCCGAGGGGAGACCCAGTACTTC | CASSLGARGETQYF
NA | TRBJ1-1 | TRBV7-2 | NA | TGTGCCAGCAGCCTTTCACAGGGGAACACTGAAGCTTTCTTT | CASSLSQGNTEAFF
NA | TRBJ2-7 | TRBV2 | TRBD1 | TGTGCCAGCAGTGACAGGGGGATGACTTCTTACGAGCAGTACTTC | CASSDRGMTSYEQYF
once | TRBJ2-7 | TRBV5-1 | TRBD1 | TGCGCCAGCAGCTTGGGGGACAGGGGGCTTCGCGAGCAGTACTTC | CASSLGDRGLREQYF
NA | TRBJ2-3 | TRBV5-1 | NA | TGCGCCAGCAGCTTGGTCGGTTGGGCTACCCCCCAGTATTTT | CASSLVGWATPQYF
NA | TRBJ1-5 | TRBV18 | NA | TGTGCCAGCTCGTCCCCAGGGGACCGCCAGCCCCAGCATTTT | CASSSPGDRQPQHF
NA | TRBJ2-3 | TRBV11-2 | NA | TGTGCCAGCAGCCGAAATCTCCTAGGCACAGATACGCAGTATTTT | CASSRNLLGTDTQYF
NA | TRBJ1-3 | TRBV10-1 | TRBD1 | TGCGCCAGCAGCGAGGACAGGGTTCGATCCTCTGGAAACACCATATATTTT | CASSEDRVRSSGNTIYF
once | TRBJ2-2 | TRBV25-1 | NA | TGTGCCAGCCAGAGGGCTAGGAGTACCGGGGAGCTGTTTTTT | CASQRARSTGELFF
NA | TRBJ1-2 | TRBV7-9 | NA | TGTGCCAGCAGCTTAGCAGCCTATGGCTACACCTTC | CASSLAAYGYTF
NA | TRBJ1-1 | TRBV6-5 | NA | TGTGCCAGCATAAGGGCGGGGAACACTGAAGCTTTCTTT | CASIRAGNTEAFF
NA | TRBJ1-3 | TRBV29-1 | NA | TGCAGCGGAGTTGTGGGGGCACCTTCCTCTGGAAACACCATATATTTT | CSGVVGAPSSGNTIYF
NA | TRBJ2-7 | TRBV5-1 | NA | TGCGCCAGCAGCTTGGGGGCAGGGGTGAACTACGAGCAGTACTTC | CASSLGAGVNYEQYF
NA | TRBJ2-7 | TRBV28 | TRBD1 | TGTGCCAGCAGTGACAGGGGGCGCAGAGAGCAGTACTTC | CASSDRGRREQYF
NA | TRBJ1-1 | TRBV7-6 | NA | TGTGCCAGCAGCTTAAGACAGAGGAACACTGAAGCTTTCTTT | CASSLRQRNTEAFF
NA | TRBJ2-5 | TRBV5-6 | TRBD2 | TGTGCCAGCAGCTTCAGACTAGCGGGCTACGGAGAGACCCAGTACTTC | CASSFRLAGYGETQYF
NA | TRBJ1-5 | TRBV28 | TRBD1 | TGTGCCAGCAGTCCCCCGGGACAGGGACGGCATCAGCCCCAGCATTTT | CASSPPGQGRHQPQHF